The sequence of this T cell receptor beta chain was determined in a study of PD-L1 blockade in urothelial cancer. Study-level information: Between 0 and 3 chemotherapy regimens preceded treatment for each patient. T cells numbered a median of approximately 140,000 in the blood samples. Study observations and caveats: Patients with below-median pretreatment blood clonality survived longer.

The germline gives CDR1 LNHDA, CDR2 SQIVND (reference sequence). CDR3 length equals 16 residues. V lost 3 bases and J lost 7, with 19 bases in between. Measured with immunoSEQ multiplex PCR; TCRdb has only the in-frame clones, and not every one. The sample contains roughly 67,000 clones, 75% to 90% of which appear only once. As concerns this clone: Its antigen is not identified.

Time point meaning: pretreatment peripheral blood. Patient sample counts ranged from 1 to 8, pretreatment and on-treatment. The chain recombines TRBV19 with TRBJ1-5; D remains unclear. Material: PBMCs, obtained around atezolizumab (anti-PD-L1) treatment. The receptor was isolated from a man aged 55 to 69 with urothelial cancer. CDR3 sequence reads: CASSMRRGQNGQPQHF. CDR3 sequence (DNA): TGTGCCAGTAGTATGAGAAGAGGGCAAAATGGCCAGCCCCAGCATTTT.